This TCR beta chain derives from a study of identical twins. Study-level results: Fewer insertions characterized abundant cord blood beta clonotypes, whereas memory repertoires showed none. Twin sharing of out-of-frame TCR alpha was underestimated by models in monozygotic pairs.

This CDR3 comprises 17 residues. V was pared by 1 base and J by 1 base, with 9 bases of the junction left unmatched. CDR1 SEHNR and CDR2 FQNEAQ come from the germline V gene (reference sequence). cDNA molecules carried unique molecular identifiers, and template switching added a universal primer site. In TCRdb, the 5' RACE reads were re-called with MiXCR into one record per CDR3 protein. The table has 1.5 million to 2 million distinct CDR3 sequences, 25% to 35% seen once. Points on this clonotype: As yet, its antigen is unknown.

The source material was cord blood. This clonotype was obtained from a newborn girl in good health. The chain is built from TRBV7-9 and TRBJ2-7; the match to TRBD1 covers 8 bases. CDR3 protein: CASSLGPWGTGSYEQYF. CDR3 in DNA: TGTGCCAGCAGCTTAGGCCCTTGGGGGACAGGTTCCTACGAGCAGTACTTC.